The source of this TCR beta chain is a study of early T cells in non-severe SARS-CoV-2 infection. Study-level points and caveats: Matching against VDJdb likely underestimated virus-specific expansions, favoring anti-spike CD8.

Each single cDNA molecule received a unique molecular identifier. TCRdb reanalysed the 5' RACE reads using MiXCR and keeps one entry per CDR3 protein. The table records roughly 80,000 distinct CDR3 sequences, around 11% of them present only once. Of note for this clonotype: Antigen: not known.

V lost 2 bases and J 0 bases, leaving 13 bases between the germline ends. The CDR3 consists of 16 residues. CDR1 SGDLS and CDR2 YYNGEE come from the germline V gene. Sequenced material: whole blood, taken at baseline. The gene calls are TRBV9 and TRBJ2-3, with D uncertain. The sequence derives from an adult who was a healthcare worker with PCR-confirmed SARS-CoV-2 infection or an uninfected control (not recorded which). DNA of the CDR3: TGTGCCAGCAGCGTTCATCTTGTAGTTAGCACAGATACGCAGTATTTT. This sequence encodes CASSVHLVVSTDTQYF.